The T cell receptor beta chain under discussion was sequenced for a study of blood T cells in healthy people across ages. As for the study in general: Template switching retrieved approximately one barcoded beta molecule for each two T cells. Study outcomes and limitations: The long-lived group displayed more naive CD4+ cells, plus higher diversity, than the aged donors did.

Details on this clonotype: Its matching antigen is unknown.

In germline, CDR1 is SNHLY, CDR2 FYNNEI. The CDR3 loop spans 15 amino acids. Trimming shortened V by 6 bases and J by 0 bases, and 15 bases separated the two germline ends. A J-beta primer mix and a sample-barcoded 5' primer were used in a second PCR of about 7 to 12 cycles. A single record per CDR3 protein comes from TCRdb applying MiXCR to the 5' RACE reads. The sample consists of about 780,000 distinct CDR3 sequences, 46% of them appearing once. The origin of this receptor is a man older than 75 in good health. Sequencing was done on a sample of blood. The chain combines TRBV2 with TRBJ2-7; maybe TRBD2 (6 bases). CDR3 in DNA: TGTGCCAGCAGCCCTGGGAGGACCACCTCCTACGAGCAGTACTTC. This encodes CASSPGRTTSYEQYF.